A selection of T cell receptor beta chains follows, all from one sample in a study of cytomegalovirus exposure and HLA in healthy donors. TCRdb keeps only in-frame clones here, not all; method: immunoSEQ multiplex PCR. The table lists about 150,000 clones, 80% to 90% of them singletons. The sequenced sample was PBMCs. The origin of the receptors is a woman in her late teens or twenties in good health and CMV-seronegative. The CDR3 runs from the conserved cysteine through the conserved F or W. A D gene is named only where the DNA matches it firmly. Clone sizes are given selectively: once, few, many, or a class where the clone is expanded.

v_gene	abundance	j_gene	d_gene	CDR3aa	CDR3nt
TRBV27	-	TRBJ2-7	TRBD1	CASIPILSGTGTYEQYF	TGTGCCAGCATTCCTATACTGTCGGGGACAGGGACATACGAGCAGTACTTC
TRBV30	-	TRBJ2-7	-	CAWSVRGCEQYF	TGTGCCTGGAGTGTAAGGGGGTGCGAGCAGTACTTC
TRBV7-9	-	TRBJ1-1	-	CALEHRDLNTEAFF	TGTGCCCTTGAACACAGGGACCTTAACACTGAAGCTTTCTTT
TRBV27	-	TRBJ1-3	TRBD1	CASSSSSGGAGNTIYF	TGTGCCAGCAGTTCTTCCTCAGGGGGCGCTGGAAACACCATATATTTT
TRBV5-4	few	TRBJ2-3	TRBD2	CASSPQGRGGRHTQYF	TGTGCCAGCAGCCCCCAGGGGCGGGGGGGCCGTCATACGCAGTATTTT
TRBV5-1	-	TRBJ2-2	-	CASSLSLASGELFF	TGCGCCAGCAGCTTGTCTCTAGCGAGCGGGGAGCTGTTTTTT
TRBV13	-	TRBJ2-2	-	CASSPPGAGWVGELFF	TGTGCCAGCAGCCCCCCTGGGGCGGGATGGGTCGGGGAGCTGTTTTTT
TRBV2	-	TRBJ1-5	-	CASSGGGAPNQPQHF	TGTGCCAGCAGTGGTGGTGGGGCCCCCAATCAGCCCCAGCATTTT
TRBV4-2	-	TRBJ1-4	-	CASSGAGGANEKLFF	TGTGCCAGCAGCGGCGCCGGGGGGGCTAATGAAAAACTGTTTTTT
TRBV2	-	TRBJ2-2	-	CASTRDTGSGGELFF	TGTGCCAGCACTCGCGACACAGGGTCCGGCGGGGAGCTGTTTTTT
TRBV6-5	-	TRBJ1-2	TRBD1	CASSYGQGRRYTF	TGTGCCAGCAGTTACGGACAGGGACGGCGGTACACCTTC
TRBV9	-	TRBJ2-7	-	CASSPGRYEQYF	TGTGCCAGCAGCCCGGGTCGCTACGAGCAGTACTTC
TRBV10-1	-	TRBJ2-2	-	CASSGQEDTGELFF	TGCGCCAGCAGTGGACAGGAGGACACCGGGGAGCTGTTTTTT
TRBV9	-	TRBJ2-3	TRBD2	CASSVGLAGGYTQYF	TGTGCCAGCAGCGTAGGACTAGCGGGAGGCTATACGCAGTATTTT
TRBV28	-	TRBJ2-1	TRBD2	CASGVRGAGNEQFF	TGTGCCAGTGGAGTGCGGGGGGCCGGGAATGAGCAGTTCTTC
TRBV4-1	-	TRBJ2-7	-	CASSQEATGVYEQYF	TGCGCCAGCAGCCAAGAAGCGACGGGAGTCTACGAGCAGTACTTC
TRBV7-2	-	TRBJ2-1	TRBD2	CASSLIGGLVGNEQFF	TGTGCCAGCAGCCTCATAGGGGGACTAGTCGGCAATGAGCAGTTCTTC
TRBV5-1	-	TRBJ1-3	-	CASQIQGSGNTIYF	TGCGCCAGCCAGATACAGGGCTCCGGAAACACCATATATTTT
TRBV5-1	few	TRBJ2-3	-	CASSLSSSADTQYF	TGCGCCAGCAGCTTGTCGTCCTCGGCAGATACGCAGTATTTT
TRBV28	-	TRBJ2-3	-	CASILAGTDTQYF	TGTGCCAGCATCCTCGCGGGGACAGATACGCAGTATTTT
TRBV16	once	TRBJ2-1	-	CASSPTEREFRQFF	TGTGCCAGCAGCCCCACGGAACGGGAGTTTAGGCAGTTCTTC
TRBV7-2	-	TRBJ2-2	TRBD1	CASSLQGPRNTGELFF	TGTGCCAGCAGCCTACAGGGGCCGCGGAACACCGGGGAGCTGTTTTTT
TRBV7-8	-	TRBJ2-3	TRBD2	CASSPLLLAGGSTDTQYF	TGTGCCAGCAGCCCTCTATTACTAGCGGGGGGGAGCACAGATACGCAGTATTTT
TRBV27	-	TRBJ1-5	-	CASSLARSNQPQHF	TGTGCCAGCAGTTTGGCTAGGAGCAATCAGCCCCAGCATTTT
TRBV5-1	-	TRBJ1-4	-	CASSNSAGPNEKLFF	TGCGCCAGCAGTAATTCGGCAGGGCCTAATGAAAAACTGTTTTTT
TRBV11-2	-	TRBJ1-4	-	CASSWGLDPRYEKLFF	TGTGCCAGCAGCTGGGGCCTTGATCCTAGATATGAAAAACTGTTTTTT
TRBV28	-	TRBJ2-7	-	CASRPGTSLYEQYF	TGTGCCAGCAGACCAGGGACTTCCCTTTACGAGCAGTACTTC
TRBV6-1	-	TRBJ1-2	-	CASSVSGANYGYTF	TGTGCCAGCAGTGTCTCAGGGGCAAACTATGGCTACACCTTC
TRBV19	-	TRBJ2-1	TRBD2	CASSIRSSGNRDEQFF	TGTGCCAGTAGTATCCGGAGTAGCGGGAATAGGGATGAGCAGTTCTTC
TRBV7-9	-	TRBJ1-2	TRBD1	CASSLGSGTGGGYTF	TGTGCCAGCAGCTTAGGGAGCGGGACAGGAGGTGGCTACACCTTC
TRBV6-5	-	TRBJ1-5	TRBD1	CASSYTGGKGNQPQHF	TGTGCCAGCAGTTACACAGGGGGCAAGGGCAATCAGCCCCAGCATTTT
TRBV13	-	TRBJ2-2	TRBD2	CASSLEPSGVSGELFF	TGTGCCAGCAGCTTAGAGCCTAGCGGGGTTTCCGGGGAGCTGTTTTTT
TRBV19	once	TRBJ2-2	TRBD1	CASSISATGVPGELFF	TGTGCCAGTAGTATATCGGCGACAGGGGTGCCCGGGGAGCTGTTTTTT
TRBV28	-	TRBJ1-2	TRBD1	CASYSTGVYGYTF	TGTGCCAGCTACTCGACAGGGGTTTATGGCTACACCTTC
TRBV11-1	-	TRBJ1-2	-	CASSVGGRPVYGYTF	TGTGCCAGCAGCGTCGGTGGGCGACCCGTTTATGGCTACACCTTC
TRBV15	few	TRBJ1-2	TRBD1	CATSPDRGSYGYTF	TGTGCCACCAGCCCGGACAGGGGCAGCTATGGCTACACCTTC
TRBV7-2	-	TRBJ1-5	-	CASSPGSPNQPQHF	TGTGCCAGCAGCCCAGGTTCCCCAAATCAGCCCCAGCATTTT
TRBV28	-	TRBJ1-5	TRBD1	CASSLTGVQPQHF	TGTGCCAGCAGTTTAACAGGGGTTCAGCCCCAGCATTTT
TRBV28	few	TRBJ1-1	-	CASIVGGMNTEAFF	TGTGCCAGCATAGTAGGGGGAATGAACACTGAAGCTTTCTTT
TRBV5-8	-	TRBJ2-7	TRBD2	CASKEREVLYEQYF	TGTGCCTCAAAAGAACGGGAGGTTTTATACGAGCAGTACTTC
TRBV2	few	TRBJ1-5	-	CASSADRGLQPQHF	TGTGCCAGCAGTGCGGACAGAGGGCTTCAGCCCCAGCATTTT
TRBV7-9	once	TRBJ2-7	-	CASSRLAGSYYEQYF	TGTGCCAGCAGCCGTTTGGCGGGTTCGTACTACGAGCAGTACTTC
TRBV30	-	TRBJ2-3	TRBD2	CAWKGLAGRGDTQYF	TGTGCCTGGAAGGGACTAGCGGGGCGTGGAGATACGCAGTATTTT
TRBV29-1	-	TRBJ2-2	-	CSGAAAGRTGELFF	TGCAGCGGGGCTGCGGCAGGGCGTACCGGGGAGCTGTTTTTT
TRBV5-1	-	TRBJ2-1	TRBD2	CASSLETSGVNEQFF	TGCGCCAGCAGCTTGGAGACTAGCGGGGTCAATGAGCAGTTCTTC
TRBV28	-	TRBJ2-1	TRBD2	CASSLSGSYNEQFF	TGTGCCAGCAGTTTAAGCGGGAGCTACAATGAGCAGTTCTTC
TRBV2	-	TRBJ1-2	-	CASRADSSLYGYTF	TGTGCCAGCAGGGCGGACAGCAGCCTCTATGGCTACACCTTC
TRBV9	-	TRBJ2-3	TRBD2	CASSGDYVGTDTQYF	TGTGCCAGCTCGGGGGACTATGTGGGCACAGATACGCAGTATTTT
TRBV5-1	once	TRBJ2-1	TRBD2	CASSFAGTSGYNEQFF	TGCGCCAGCAGTTTCGCCGGGACTAGCGGCTACAATGAGCAGTTCTTC
TRBV5-1	-	TRBJ2-3	TRBD2	CASSLGGEGPADTQYF	TGCGCCAGCAGCTTGGGAGGGGAGGGTCCGGCAGATACGCAGTATTTT
TRBV5-8	-	TRBJ2-3	-	CASSLAATPDTQYF	TGTGCCAGCAGCTTGGCCGCTACGCCAGATACGCAGTATTTT
TRBV4-2	-	TRBJ2-5	-	CASSPSVGAGQTQYF	TGTGCCAGCAGCCCGTCCGTGGGGGCAGGTCAGACCCAGTACTTC
TRBV27	-	TRBJ1-4	TRBD1	CASSLNGQGEANEKLFF	TGTGCCAGCAGTTTAAATGGGCAGGGGGAGGCTAATGAAAAACTGTTTTTT
TRBV27	-	TRBJ2-7	TRBD2	CASKVTWTSGNEQYF	TGTGCCAGCAAAGTGACGTGGACTAGCGGCAACGAGCAGTACTTC
TRBV6-5	-	TRBJ2-7	-	CASRAAGSYEQYF	TGTGCCAGCCGCGCGGCCGGCTCCTACGAGCAGTACTTC
TRBV28	-	TRBJ2-1	TRBD2	CASSPTRGLAGVQRGNEQFF	TGTGCCAGCAGTCCCACCCGGGGACTAGCGGGAGTACAAAGGGGCAATGAGCAGTTCTTC
TRBV6-6	-	TRBJ2-3	TRBD2	CASSYSGGAGTDTQYF	TGTGCCAGCAGTTATAGCGGGGGGGCGGGCACAGATACGCAGTATTTT
TRBV27	-	TRBJ2-7	TRBD2	CASSPVRGLGHYVYEQYF	TGTGCCAGCAGTCCGGTCCGCGGACTAGGGCACTATGTCTACGAGCAGTACTTC
TRBV10-1	-	TRBJ2-7	-	CASSEGGEQYF	TGCGCCAGCAGTGAGGGAGGCGAGCAGTACTTC
TRBV14	-	TRBJ2-1	TRBD2	CASSPGLAAYYNEQFF	TGTGCCAGCAGCCCGGGACTAGCGGCATATTACAATGAGCAGTTCTTC